Below are 23 T cell receptor beta chains sequenced from a single sample in a study of shared clonotypes between healthy human individuals. Naive CD8 cells lacked CD45RO and underwent positive selection for CCR7, leaving out terminally differentiated effector memory CD45RA+ cells. Profiled with immunoSEQ multiplex PCR; TCRdb holds only in-frame clones, not every one. Of about 2.1 million clones listed, 93% are singletons. The sequenced material came from naive CD8+ T cells from PBMCs. Receptors originate from a man aged 18 to 29 in good health. Some clones in this sample may be carry-over from other donors' samples.

V gene TRBV4-1 combines with J gene TRBJ2-7; 12 bases align to TRBD2. V lost 0 bases and J lost 3; bases outside the gene matches: 3. Germline V gene data show CDR1 as MGHRA and CDR2 as YSYEKL. This CDR3 contains 16 residues. The CDR3 reads CASSQEGLAGIYEQYF. The DNA for the CDR3 is TGCGCCAGCAGCCAAGAAGGACTAGCGGGGATCTACGAGCAGTACTTC.

The chain employs TRBV7-9 and TRBJ2-3, with a weak D call TRBD2 (6 bases). This CDR3 spans 16 amino acids. Germline assignment: CDR1 SEHNR and CDR2 FQNEAQ (reference sequence). Trimming left V 1 base short and J 5 bases short, with 16 bases between. CDR3 sequence: CASSLGGEGLGDTQYF. The CDR3 DNA is TGTGCCAGCAGCTTAGGGGGGGAAGGCCTTGGAGATACGCAGTATTTT.

CDR3 nucleotides: TGTGCCAGCAGTTTTTTGAGACAGGGCCTATGGCAGCCCCAGCATTTT. Translation: CASSFLRQGLWQPQHF. The J gene is TRBJ1-5, the V gene TRBV28, with TRBD1 matching over 7 bases. V shed 3 bases, J shed 7 bases, and the junction held 12 bases outside the gene matches. Germline-derived CDR1 and CDR2 are MDHEN and SYDVKM. This CDR3 has 16 residues.

Concerning this clone: Additional DNA sequences in this sample encode the identical CDR3. This sequence joins TRBV27 and TRBJ2-3; D is uncertain. V dropped 4 bases and J dropped 2 bases, with 7 bases sitting between them. Germline V lookup: CDR1 MNHEY, CDR2 SMNVEV (reference sequence). This CDR3 comprises 13 residues. CDR3 in DNA: TGTGCCAGCAGTTCCATCAACACAGATACGCAGTATTTT. Protein sequence: CASSSINTDTQYF.

The chain couples TRBV27 to TRBJ2-7, with a possible D match to TRBD2 (6 bases). Germline CDR1 and CDR2: MNHEY and SMNVEV (reference sequence). V lost 2 bases and J 6 bases, leaving 11 bases between the germline ends. The CDR3 consists of 13 residues. CDR3 sequence (DNA): TGTGCCAGCAGTTTAGCGGGGTTGGGCGAGCAGTACTTC. It translates to CASSLAGLGEQYF.

This sequence joins TRBV5-1 and TRBJ2-7; 11 nucleotides align to TRBD2. Germline V CDR1 and CDR2: SGHRS, YFSETQ. CDR3 length: 17 residues. The J segment lost 0 bases and the V segment lost 0 bases, leaving 5 bases of the junction unmatched. CDR3 nucleotide sequence: TGCGCCAGCAGCTTGGAACGGCTAGCGGGAGGCTCCTACGAGCAGTACTTC. Amino acid sequence: CASSLERLAGGSYEQYF.

The chain is built from TRBV9 and TRBJ2-7; D is uncertain. CDR1 is SGDLS and CDR2 is YYNGEE in the germline V gene. V was pared by 3 bases and J by 4 bases, with 17 bases between. This CDR3 is built from 15 residues. The CDR3 region has the DNA TGTGCCAGCAGCGCCCAGACTGGTCAGTATTACGAGCAGTACTTC. Protein: CASSAQTGQYYEQYF.

The chain couples TRBV27 to TRBJ1-5; the D gene is possibly TRBD1 (5 bases). Germline-derived CDR1 and CDR2 are MNHEY and SMNVEV (reference sequence). The V and J ends lost 3 bases and 6 bases respectively, with 12 bases between them. This CDR3 region has 14 residues. CDR3 DNA sequence: TGTGCCAGCAGTTTGTCGTGGGGGAGTCAGCCCCAGCATTTT. Protein sequence: CASSLSWGSQPQHF.

The chain has TRBV27 and TRBJ2-7; no reliable D call. This CDR3 contains 14 residues. V lost 0 bases and J lost 1, with 7 bases in between. CDR1 MNHEY and CDR2 SMNVEV come from the germline V gene (reference sequence). CDR3 sequence (DNA): TGTGCCAGCAGTTTATCGATACAGTCCTACGAGCAGTACTTC. It is translated as CASSLSIQSYEQYF.

The chain is built from TRBV5-5 and TRBJ1-1, with TRBD1 identical over 7 bases. The CDR3 loop spans 15 amino acids. J gave up 3 bases and V 0 bases, and 5 bases lay outside the gene matches. CDR1 and CDR2 (germline): SGHKS, YYEKEE (reference sequence). The CDR3 here is CASSLARQGDTEAFF. CDR3 DNA sequence: TGTGCCAGCAGCTTGGCCCGACAGGGTGACACTGAAGCTTTCTTT. The whole variable domain, remainder taken from reference TRBV5-5 and TRBJ1-1, is DAGVTQSPTHLIKTRGQQVTLRCSPISGHKSVSWYQQVLGQGPQFIFQYYEKEERGRGNFPDRFSARQFPNYSSELNVNALLLGDSALYLCASSLARQGDTEAFFGQGTRLTVV.

This chain uses TRBV6-1 with TRBJ2-1; D is ambiguous. Germline V gene lookup returns CDR1 MNHNS and CDR2 SASEGT. V lost 7 bases and J 8 bases, leaving 9 bases between the germline ends. This CDR3 has 11 amino acids. The CDR3 coding sequence is TGTGCCAGCACCAGAGCGTATGAGCAGTTCTTC. Encoded protein: CASTRAYEQFF.

The CDR3 DNA is TGTGCCAGCAGCGAGGGAGACAGGGTCTCCTACGAGCAGTACTTC. Its translation: CASSEGDRVSYEQYF. The chain is built from TRBV9 and TRBJ2-5; the match to TRBD1 covers 7 bases. With the DNA end fitting TRBJ2-7 better, the J assignment may be wrong. The CDR3 has 15 amino acids. CDR1 is SGDLS, CDR2 YYNGEE, per germline.

Comment on this clone: The same CDR3 also results from other DNA sequences found in this sample. The rearrangement joins TRBV27 to TRBJ2-2, with D hard to call. Germline V gene data show CDR1 as MNHEY and CDR2 as SMNVEV (reference sequence). V dropped 6 bases and J dropped 3 bases, with 5 bases sitting between them. CDR3 length: 12 residues. CDR3 region: CASSPYTGELFF. In DNA form, the CDR3 reads TGTGCCAGCAGCCCGTACACCGGGGAGCTGTTTTTT.

V gene TRBV5-8 combines with J gene TRBJ1-1, with 10 nucleotides matching TRBD1. V gave up 5 bases and J gave up 4 bases; unmatched junction bases: 2. The CDR3 loop spans 13 amino acids. Germline values: CDR1 SGHTS, CDR2 YDEGEE. The CDR3 region has the DNA TGTGCCAGCAGAGACAGGGGGCCCACTGAAGCTTTCTTT. Its protein is CASRDRGPTEAFF.

The CDR3 sequence: CASSLQGTTLPSNQPQHF. DNA for the CDR3: TGTGCCAGCTCACTACAGGGGACGACTTTACCTAGCAATCAGCCCCAGCATTTT. This chain uses TRBV18 with TRBJ1-5, with 7 bases that match TRBD1. J was trimmed by 0 bases and V by 4 bases; bases with no gene match: 12. Germline loops: CDR1 KGHSH, CDR2 LQKENI. The length of the CDR3 is 18 residues. Using reference TRBV18 and TRBJ1-5 for the parts outside the CDR3, the full variable domain is NAGVMQNPRHLVRRRGQEARLRCSPMKGHSHVYWYRQLPEEGLKFMVYLQKENIIDESGMPKERFSAEFPKEGPSILRIQQVVRGDSAAYFCASSLQGTTLPSNQPQHFGDGTRLSIL.

The V call is TRBV6-5, the J call TRBJ1-3; the D is unclear. CDR1 is MNHEY and CDR2 is SVGAGI in the germline V gene. This CDR3 is built from 16 residues. Trimming pared 0 bases from V and 4 bases from J, leaving 13 bases between. The CDR3 here is CASSYSPAGFGNTIYF. The CDR3 region has the DNA TGTGCCAGCAGTTACTCACCGGCGGGGTTCGGAAACACCATATATTTT.

V gene TRBV10-1 combines with J gene TRBJ2-5; D may match TRBD1 or TRBD2 (6 bases each). The germline gives CDR1 WNHNN, CDR2 SYGVQD (reference sequence). V lost 4 bases to trimming and J lost 12 bases, with 15 bases between them. This CDR3 contains 12 residues. Here the CDR3 reads CASSGSGGPEYF. CDR3 in DNA: TGCGCCAGCAGTGGGTCCGGGGGCCCTGAGTACTTC.

The CDR3 region is CASSLADGGSATYEQYF. Written as DNA, the CDR3 is TGTGCCAGCAGCTTAGCAGACGGAGGGAGCGCTACCTACGAGCAGTACTTC. V gene TRBV7-6 combines with J gene TRBJ2-7; perhaps TRBD2 as D (6 bases). Deletions cut 0 bases from V and 2 bases from J, with 17 bases between. Germline loops: CDR1 SGHVS, CDR2 FNYEAQ. The CDR3 has 17 amino acids. Together with reference TRBV7-6 and TRBJ2-7, the CDR3 gives the full variable domain: GAGVSQSPRYKVTKRGQDVALRCDPISGHVSLYWYRQALGQGPEFLTYFNYEAQQDKSGLPNDRFSAERPEGSISTLTIQRTEQRDSAMYRCASSLADGGSATYEQYFGPGTRLTVT.

The chain carries TRBV14 and TRBJ2-5; D might be TRBD1 (5 bases). The CDR3 sequence is 14 residues long. Deletions cut 4 bases from V and 3 bases from J, with 12 bases between. Germline CDR1 and CDR2: SGHDN and FVKESK. Here the CDR3 reads CASSPTFREETQYF. Here the CDR3 DNA reads TGTGCCAGCAGCCCAACGTTCAGGGAAGAGACCCAGTACTTC. Supplemented by reference TRBV14 and TRBJ2-5, the full variable domain reads EAGVTQFPSHSVIEKGQTVTLRCDPISGHDNLYWYRRVMGKEIKFLLHFVKESKQDESGMPNNRFLAERTGGTYSTLKVQPAELEDSGVYFCASSPTFREETQYFGPGTRLLVL.

This clone appeared once. The V call is TRBV5-6, the J call TRBJ2-3; no definite D call. The ends were cut back, 0 bases at V and 3 bases at J, with 8 bases in the middle. The CDR3 sequence is 14 residues long. From germline, CDR1 is SGHDT and CDR2 YYEEEE. This CDR3 reads CASSLDGYTDTQYF. DNA for the CDR3: TGTGCCAGCAGCTTGGACGGGTATACAGATACGCAGTATTTT.

The rearrangement uses TRBV27 and TRBJ2-7, with D unresolved. There are 14 residues in the CDR3. Germline loops: CDR1 MNHEY, CDR2 SMNVEV (reference sequence). V lost 6 bases and J lost 1, with 13 bases in between. CDR3 bases: TGTGCCAGCAGCCCAGCAAGACGGTCCTACGAGCAGTACTTC. Translation gives CASSPARRSYEQYF.

The chain employs TRBV2 and TRBJ2-7; tentative D call: TRBD2 (6 bases). The CDR3 runs to 15 residues. In germline, CDR1 is SNHLY, CDR2 FYNNEI. The V gene lost 6 bases and the J gene lost 1 base, with 16 bases spanning the gap. CDR3 DNA: TGTGCCAGCAGGGACATCCGGGACTCTTCCTACGAGCAGTACTTC. It is translated as CASRDIRDSSYEQYF.

This chain connects TRBV5-5 to TRBJ2-7; 9 bases line up with TRBD1. Germline CDR1 is SGHKS and CDR2 is YYEKEE (reference sequence). The V and J ends lost 2 bases and 2 bases, in that order; junction bases with no gene match: 5. This CDR3 has 15 amino acids. The CDR3 DNA reads TGTGCCAGCAGCTTTCTTCGACAGGGGGCCTACGAGCAGTACTTC. It codes for CASSFLRQGAYEQYF.